This record concerns one TCR beta chain sequence. What it recognizes is unknown. The entry originates in a study of T cells after yellow fever vaccination. The overall study: In the case of low-cell-number fractions, SMART-Seq v4 Ultra Low Input was used for preparation.

As TCR cDNA was made by 5'RACE template switching, a universal primer site and UMIs were added. One entry per CDR3 protein, called by TCRdb with MiXCR from the 5' RACE reads. The profile shows roughly 150,000 distinct CDR3 sequences, under 7% of them singletons. Trimming stripped 6 bases from V and 2 bases from J, with 16 bases between. The CDR3 has 15 residues. Germline V lookup: CDR1 KGHSH, CDR2 LQKENI. General study findings and limits: Bulk-population clonotypes that are abundant could appear as contaminants in FACS-sorted repertoires. A faster peak, day 5 versus 15, was reached by the weaker secondary response.

The sequencing used CD4+ T cells sorted from PBMCs, collected 10 days after the yellow fever booster vaccination. The TCR sequence derives from a man younger than 45 who received the YFV17D yellow fever vaccine. This rearrangement joins TRBV18 to TRBJ2-5; D remains unclear. CDR3 sequence reads: CASSHNDLTQETQYF. CDR3 DNA sequence: TGTGCCAGCTCCCACAACGACCTAACACAAGAGACCCAGTACTTC.